The rows below give T cell receptor beta chains drawn from one sample of a study of type 1 and type 2 diabetes patients. Each CDR3 protein gets one entry after TCRdb re-called the multiplex PCR reads with MiXCR. The sample lists 250,000 to 300,000 distinct CDR3 sequences; 40% to 50% were seen once. Sequenced input: peripheral blood mononuclear cells (PBMCs). These receptors all stem from a man younger than 35 with type 2 diabetes. The CDR3 runs from the conserved cysteine through the conserved F or W. The D gene is left open where the match is weak. Rows give clone size only sometimes, using once, few, many, or a class for an expanded clone.

cdr3_aa cdr3_nt j_call clone_size v_call d_call
CASSSRPSHEQYF TGTGCCAGCAGCTCTAGACCATCCCACGAGCAGTACTTC TRBJ2-7 - TRBV7-8 -
CATSVEDLQETQYF TGTGCCACGTCCGTTGAGGATTTACAAGAGACCCAGTACTTC TRBJ2-5 many TRBV2 -
CASSPSLGGVFYEQYF TGTGCCAGCAGTCCCTCTTTGGGTGGGGTCTTCTACGAGCAGTACTTC TRBJ2-7 - TRBV27 -
CASSIDPGSAADTQYF TGTGCCAGTAGTATAGATCCGGGAAGTGCCGCTGATACGCAGTATTTT TRBJ2-3 - TRBV19 -
CASGRTAFF TGTGCCAGCGGACGAACGGCTTTCTTT TRBJ1-1 - TRBV28 -
CASSEWTGGGEAFF TGCGCCAGCAGTGAGTGGACAGGGGGCGGTGAAGCTTTCTTT TRBJ1-1 - TRBV5-1 TRBD1
CASSLGVTQYF TGTGCCAGCAGCCTAGGCGTGACGCAGTATTTT TRBJ2-3 - TRBV12-3/TRBV12-4 -
CSAPKTGGSYEQYF TGCAGTGCTCCTAAGACAGGGGGATCCTACGAGCAGTACTTC TRBJ2-7 few TRBV20-1 TRBD1
CASTDLTGETQYF TGCGCCAGCACAGACCTGACGGGAGAGACCCAGTACTTC TRBJ2-5 - TRBV10-2 -
CASSATGTNSPLHF TGTGCCAGCAGTGCGACAGGGACAAATTCACCCCTCCACTTT TRBJ1-6 - TRBV12-3/TRBV12-4 TRBD1
CSVEGQSYEQYF TGCAGCGTTGAAGGACAATCCTACGAGCAGTACTTC TRBJ2-7 - TRBV29-1 -
CASGLRETQYF TGCGCCAGCGGGCTCCGAGAGACCCAGTACTTC TRBJ2-5 few TRBV5-1 -
CASSPGLAGTDTQYF TGTGCCAGCTCACCAGGGCTAGCTGGCACAGATACGCAGTATTTT TRBJ2-3 - TRBV18 -
CASSGGIQTEAFF TGTGCCAGCAGTGGGGGGATCCAGACTGAAGCTTTCTTT TRBJ1-1 - TRBV25-1 -
CATSDRASEYNEQFF TGTGCCACCAGTGACAGGGCTAGCGAATACAATGAGCAGTTCTTC TRBJ2-1 - TRBV24-1 -
CSARDQGGELFF TGCAGTGCTAGAGATCAGGGTGGGGAGCTGTTTTTT TRBJ2-2 - TRBV20-1 -
CSVIAGGPSYEQYF TGCAGCGTTATAGCGGGAGGGCCATCCTACGAGCAGTACTTC TRBJ2-7 few TRBV29-1 TRBD2
CASSPTGASFSYEQYF TGTGCCAGCAGCCCAACGGGGGCTAGTTTCTCCTACGAGCAGTACTTC TRBJ2-7 few TRBV7-2 -
CASSPTGTGDTGELFF TGTGCCAGCTCACCGACCGGGACAGGGGACACCGGGGAGCTGTTTTTT TRBJ2-2 - TRBV18 TRBD1
CASSLSQGWMFF TGTGCCAGCAGTTTATCACAGGGATGGATGTTTTTT TRBJ1-4 - TRBV28 -
CATSRDRRVEQYF TGTGCCACCAGCAGAGATCGACGGGTCGAGCAGTACTTC TRBJ2-7 many TRBV15 -
CASSGEITNYGYTF TGTGCCAGCAGTGGGGAAATAACTAACTATGGCTACACCTTC TRBJ1-2 - TRBV25-1 -
CASSSTINRVEAFF TGTGCCAGCAGTTCTACGATTAACAGGGTCGAAGCTTTCTTT TRBJ1-1 - TRBV7-2 -